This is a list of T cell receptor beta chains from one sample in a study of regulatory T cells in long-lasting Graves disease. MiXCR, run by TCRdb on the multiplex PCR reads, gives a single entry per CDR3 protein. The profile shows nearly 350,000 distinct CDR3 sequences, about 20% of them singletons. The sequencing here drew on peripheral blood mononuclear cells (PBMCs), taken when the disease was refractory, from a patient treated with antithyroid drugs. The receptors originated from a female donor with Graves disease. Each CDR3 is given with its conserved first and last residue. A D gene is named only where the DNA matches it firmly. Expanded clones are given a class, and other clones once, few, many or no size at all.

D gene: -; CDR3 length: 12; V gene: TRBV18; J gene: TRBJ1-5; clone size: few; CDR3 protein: CASSKGGQPQHF; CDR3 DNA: TGTGCCAGCTCAAAGGGCGGTCAGCCCCAGCATTTT
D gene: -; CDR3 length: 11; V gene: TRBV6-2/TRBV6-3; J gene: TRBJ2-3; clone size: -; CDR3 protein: CASRREYTQYF; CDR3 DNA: TGTGCCAGCAGGAGGGAGTATACGCAGTATTTT
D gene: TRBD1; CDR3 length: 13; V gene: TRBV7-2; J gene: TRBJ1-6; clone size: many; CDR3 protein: CASGDRGNSPLHF; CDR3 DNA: TGTGCCAGCGGGGACAGGGGGAATTCACCCCTCCACTTT
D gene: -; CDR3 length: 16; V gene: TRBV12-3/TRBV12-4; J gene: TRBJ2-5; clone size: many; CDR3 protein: CASSFGIQGGEETQYF; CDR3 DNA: TGTGCCAGCAGTTTTGGGATTCAGGGGGGAGAAGAGACCCAGTACTTC
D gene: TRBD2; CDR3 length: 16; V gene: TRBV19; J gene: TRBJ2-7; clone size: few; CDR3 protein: CASSINSREATYEQYF; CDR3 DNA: TGTGCCAGTAGTATCAACTCCCGGGAGGCCACCTACGAGCAGTACTTC
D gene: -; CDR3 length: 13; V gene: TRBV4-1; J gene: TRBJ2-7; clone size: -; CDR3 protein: CASMDGSSYEQYF; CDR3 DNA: TGCGCCAGCATGGACGGTAGCTCCTACGAGCAGTACTTC
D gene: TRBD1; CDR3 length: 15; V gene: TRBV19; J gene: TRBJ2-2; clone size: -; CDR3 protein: CASSDRGRNTGELFF; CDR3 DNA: TGTGCCAGCAGCGACAGGGGTAGAAACACCGGGGAGCTGTTTTTT
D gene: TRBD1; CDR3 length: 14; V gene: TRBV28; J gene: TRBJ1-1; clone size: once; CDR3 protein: CASTPGQGGKEAFF; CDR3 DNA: TGTGCCAGCACCCCGGGACAGGGAGGGAAGGAAGCTTTCTTT
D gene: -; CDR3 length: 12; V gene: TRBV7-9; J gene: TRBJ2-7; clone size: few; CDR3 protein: CTSSLGAYEQYF; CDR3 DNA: TGTACCAGCAGCTTAGGCGCGTACGAGCAGTACTTC
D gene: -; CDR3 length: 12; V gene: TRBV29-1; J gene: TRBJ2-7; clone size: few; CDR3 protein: CSVLFSGYEQYF; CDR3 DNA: TGCAGCGTTTTATTTTCAGGCTACGAGCAGTACTTC
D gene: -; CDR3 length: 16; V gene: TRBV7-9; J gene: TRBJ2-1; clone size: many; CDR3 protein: CASSLASRGTTNEQFF; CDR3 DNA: TGTGCCAGCAGCTTAGCGTCCCGGGGGACGACCAATGAGCAGTTCTTC
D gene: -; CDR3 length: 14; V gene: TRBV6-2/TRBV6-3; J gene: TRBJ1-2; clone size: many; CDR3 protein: CASSYSAGGDGYTF; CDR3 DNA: TGTGCCAGCAGTTACTCGGCCGGCGGGGATGGCTACACCTTC
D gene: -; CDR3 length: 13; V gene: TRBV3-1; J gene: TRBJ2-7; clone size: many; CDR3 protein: CASSQGVGYEQYF; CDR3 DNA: TGTGCCAGCAGCCAAGGCGTCGGCTACGAGCAGTACTTC
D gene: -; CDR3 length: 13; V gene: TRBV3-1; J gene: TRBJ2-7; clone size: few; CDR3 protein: CASSQTDPSEQYF; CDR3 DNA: TGTGCCAGCAGCCAAACGGACCCGTCCGAGCAGTACTTC
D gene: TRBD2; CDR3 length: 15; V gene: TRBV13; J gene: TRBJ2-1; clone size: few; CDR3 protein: CASSLSWTSWNEQFF; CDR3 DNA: TGTGCCAGCAGCTTATCATGGACTAGTTGGAATGAGCAGTTCTTC
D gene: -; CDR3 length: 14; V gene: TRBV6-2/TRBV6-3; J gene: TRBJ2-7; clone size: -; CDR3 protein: CANRAGDLSYEQYF; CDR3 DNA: TGTGCCAACAGGGCAGGAGACCTCTCCTACGAGCAGTACTTC
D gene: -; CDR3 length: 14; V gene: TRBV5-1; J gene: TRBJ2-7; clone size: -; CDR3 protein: CASSLGAGRLASYF; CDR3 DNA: TGCGCCAGCAGCTTGGGGGCAGGCCGACTCGCCTCGTACTTC
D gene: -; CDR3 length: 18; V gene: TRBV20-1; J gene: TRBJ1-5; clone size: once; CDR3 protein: CSAKTFRSNEYNNQPQHF; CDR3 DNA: TGCAGTGCTAAAACGTTTCGCAGCAATGAATACAACAATCAGCCCCAGCATTTT
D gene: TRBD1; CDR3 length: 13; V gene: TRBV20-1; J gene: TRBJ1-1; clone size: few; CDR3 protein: CSASSDRGTEAFF; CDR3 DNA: TGCAGTGCTTCCTCAGACAGGGGCACTGAAGCTTTCTTT
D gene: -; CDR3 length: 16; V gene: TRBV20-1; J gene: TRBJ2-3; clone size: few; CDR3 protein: CSAKPGLGIGTDTQYF; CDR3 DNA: TGCAGTGCTAAGCCGGGACTGGGGATCGGCACAGATACGCAGTATTTT
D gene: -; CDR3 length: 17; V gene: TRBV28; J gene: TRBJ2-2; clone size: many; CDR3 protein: CASSLSQGFPNNGELFF; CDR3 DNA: TGTGCCAGCAGTTTATCACAGGGTTTCCCTAATAACGGGGAGCTGTTTTTT
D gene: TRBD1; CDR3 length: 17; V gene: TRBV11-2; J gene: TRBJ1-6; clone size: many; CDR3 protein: CASSLDQWTGEGSPLHF; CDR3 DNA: TGTGCCAGCAGCTTAGATCAGTGGACAGGGGAAGGATCACCCCTCCACTTT
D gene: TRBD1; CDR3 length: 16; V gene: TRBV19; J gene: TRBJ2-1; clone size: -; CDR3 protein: CASSPKTGTTYNEQFF; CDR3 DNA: TGTGCCAGTAGTCCGAAGACAGGGACCACCTACAATGAGCAGTTCTTC
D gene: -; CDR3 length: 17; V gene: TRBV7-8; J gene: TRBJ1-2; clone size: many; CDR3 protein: CASSLLICCSGAFGYTF; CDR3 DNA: TGTGCCAGCAGCTTACTCATTTGTTGCTCGGGGGCTTTCGGCTACACCTTC
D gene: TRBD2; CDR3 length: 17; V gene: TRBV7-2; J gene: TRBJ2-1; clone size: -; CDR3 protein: CASSLASGGAPYNEQFF; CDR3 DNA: TGTGCCAGCAGCTTAGCTAGCGGGGGGGCCCCATACAATGAGCAGTTCTTC
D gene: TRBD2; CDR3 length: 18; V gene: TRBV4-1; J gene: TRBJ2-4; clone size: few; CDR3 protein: CASSPGGLRESDKNIQYF; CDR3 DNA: TGCGCCAGCAGCCCCGGAGGGTTGCGGGAGAGTGACAAAAACATTCAGTACTTC
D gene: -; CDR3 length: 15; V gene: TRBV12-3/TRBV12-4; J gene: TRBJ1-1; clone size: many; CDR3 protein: CASSLSGGANTEAFF; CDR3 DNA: TGTGCCAGCAGTTTAAGTGGGGGAGCGAACACTGAAGCTTTCTTT
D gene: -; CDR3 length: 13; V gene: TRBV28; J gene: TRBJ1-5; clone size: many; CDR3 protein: CASSPHSNQPQHF; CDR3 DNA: TGTGCCAGCAGTCCCCATAGCAATCAGCCCCAGCATTTT